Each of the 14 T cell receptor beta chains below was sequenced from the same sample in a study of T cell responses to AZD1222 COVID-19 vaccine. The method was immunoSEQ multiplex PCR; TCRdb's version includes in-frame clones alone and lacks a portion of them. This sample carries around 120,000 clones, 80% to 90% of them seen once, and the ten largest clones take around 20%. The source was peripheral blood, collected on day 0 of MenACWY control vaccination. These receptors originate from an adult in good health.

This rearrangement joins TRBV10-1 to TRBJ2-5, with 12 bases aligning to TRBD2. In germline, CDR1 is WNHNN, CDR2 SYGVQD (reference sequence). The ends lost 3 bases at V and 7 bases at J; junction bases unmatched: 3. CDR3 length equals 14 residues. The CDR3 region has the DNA TGCGCCAGCAGTGACCCGACTAGCGGGGGGACCCAGTACTTC. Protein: CASSDPTSGGTQYF.

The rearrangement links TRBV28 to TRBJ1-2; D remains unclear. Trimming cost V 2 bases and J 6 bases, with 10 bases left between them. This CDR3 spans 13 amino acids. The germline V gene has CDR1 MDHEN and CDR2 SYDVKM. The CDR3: CASSLAPWNGYTF. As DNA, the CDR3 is TGTGCCAGCAGTTTAGCCCCTTGGAATGGCTACACCTTC.

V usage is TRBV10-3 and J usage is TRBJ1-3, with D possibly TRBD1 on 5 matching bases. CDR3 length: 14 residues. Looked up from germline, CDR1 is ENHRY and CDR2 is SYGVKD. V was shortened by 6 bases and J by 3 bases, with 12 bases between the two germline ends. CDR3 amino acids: CAIRDQGGGNTIYF. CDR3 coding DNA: TGTGCCATCAGGGACCAGGGAGGTGGAAACACCATATATTTT.

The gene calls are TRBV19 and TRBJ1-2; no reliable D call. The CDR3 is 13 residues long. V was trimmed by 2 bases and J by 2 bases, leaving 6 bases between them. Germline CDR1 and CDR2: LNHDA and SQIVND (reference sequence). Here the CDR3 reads CASSISGNYGYTF. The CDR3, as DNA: TGTGCCAGTAGTATATCGGGGAACTATGGCTACACCTTC.

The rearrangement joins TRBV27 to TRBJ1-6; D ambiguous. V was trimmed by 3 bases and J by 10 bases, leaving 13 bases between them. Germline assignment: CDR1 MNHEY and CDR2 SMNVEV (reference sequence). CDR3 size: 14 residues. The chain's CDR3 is CASSLDPPGSPLHF. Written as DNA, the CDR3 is TGTGCCAGCAGTTTGGACCCCCCCGGGTCACCCCTCCACTTT.

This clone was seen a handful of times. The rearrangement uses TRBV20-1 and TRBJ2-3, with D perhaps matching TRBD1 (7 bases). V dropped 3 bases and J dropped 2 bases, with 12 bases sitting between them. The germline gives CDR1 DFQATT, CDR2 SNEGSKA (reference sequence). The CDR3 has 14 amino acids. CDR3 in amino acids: CSASGRGVTDTQYF. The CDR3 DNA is TGCAGTGCTAGTGGCAGGGGGGTCACAGATACGCAGTATTTT.

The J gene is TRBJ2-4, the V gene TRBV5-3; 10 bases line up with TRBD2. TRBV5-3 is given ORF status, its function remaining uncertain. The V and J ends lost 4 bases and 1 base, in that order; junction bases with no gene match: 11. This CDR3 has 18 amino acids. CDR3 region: CARSRVASGSGAKNIQYF. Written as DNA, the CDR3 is TGTGCCAGAAGCCGAGTGGCTAGCGGGAGTGGTGCCAAAAACATTCAGTACTTC.

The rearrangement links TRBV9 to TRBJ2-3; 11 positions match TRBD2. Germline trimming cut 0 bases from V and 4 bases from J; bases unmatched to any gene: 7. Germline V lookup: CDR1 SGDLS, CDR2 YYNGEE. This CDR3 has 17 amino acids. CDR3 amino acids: CASSVVTSGRPPDTQYF. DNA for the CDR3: TGTGCCAGCAGCGTAGTAACTAGCGGGAGACCACCAGATACGCAGTATTTT.

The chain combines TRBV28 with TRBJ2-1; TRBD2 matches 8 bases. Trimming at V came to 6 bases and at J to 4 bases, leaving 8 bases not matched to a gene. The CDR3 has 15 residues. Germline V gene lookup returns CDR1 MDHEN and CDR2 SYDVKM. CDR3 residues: CASRQRTSRYNEQFF. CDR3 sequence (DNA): TGTGCCAGCAGACAACGGACTAGCCGTTACAATGAGCAGTTCTTC. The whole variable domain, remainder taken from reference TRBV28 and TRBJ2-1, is DVKVTQSSRYLVKRTGEKVFLECVQDMDHENMFWYRQDPGLGLRLIYFSYDVKMKEKGDIPEGYSVSREKKERFSLILESASTNQTSMYLCASRQRTSRYNEQFFGPGTRLTVL.

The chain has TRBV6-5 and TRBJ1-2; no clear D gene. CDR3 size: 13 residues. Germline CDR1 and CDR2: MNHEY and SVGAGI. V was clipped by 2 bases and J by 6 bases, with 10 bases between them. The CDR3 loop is CASSYAERDGYTF. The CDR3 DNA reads TGTGCCAGCAGTTACGCCGAACGGGATGGCTACACCTTC.

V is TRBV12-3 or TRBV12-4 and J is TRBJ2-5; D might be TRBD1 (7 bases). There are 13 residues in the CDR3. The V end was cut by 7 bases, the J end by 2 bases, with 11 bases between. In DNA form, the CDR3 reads TGTGCCAGCAACAGGGGAGGACAAGAGACCCAGTACTTC. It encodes CASNRGGQETQYF.

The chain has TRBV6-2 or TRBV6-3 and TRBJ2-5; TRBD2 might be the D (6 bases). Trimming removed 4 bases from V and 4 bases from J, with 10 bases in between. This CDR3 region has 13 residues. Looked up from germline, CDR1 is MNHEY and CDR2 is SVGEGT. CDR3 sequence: CASSSTRRETQYF. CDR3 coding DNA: TGTGCCAGCAGTTCGACTAGGCGAGAGACCCAGTACTTC.

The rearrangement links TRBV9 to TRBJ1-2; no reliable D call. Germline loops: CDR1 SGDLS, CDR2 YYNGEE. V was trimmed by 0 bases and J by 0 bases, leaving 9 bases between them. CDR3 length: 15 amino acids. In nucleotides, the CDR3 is TGTGCCAGCAGCGTAGGGGGATTAGCTAACTATGGCTACACCTTC. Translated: CASSVGGLANYGYTF.

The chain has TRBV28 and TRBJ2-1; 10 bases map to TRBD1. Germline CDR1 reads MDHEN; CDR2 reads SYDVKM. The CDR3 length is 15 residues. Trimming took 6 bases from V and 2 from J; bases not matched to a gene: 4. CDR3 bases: TGTGCCAGCAGGCGGACAGGGGGAACCTACAATGAGCAGTTCTTC. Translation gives CASRRTGGTYNEQFF. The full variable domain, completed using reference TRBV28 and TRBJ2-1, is DVKVTQSSRYLVKRTGEKVFLECVQDMDHENMFWYRQDPGLGLRLIYFSYDVKMKEKGDIPEGYSVSREKKERFSLILESASTNQTSMYLCASRRTGGTYNEQFFGPGTRLTVL.